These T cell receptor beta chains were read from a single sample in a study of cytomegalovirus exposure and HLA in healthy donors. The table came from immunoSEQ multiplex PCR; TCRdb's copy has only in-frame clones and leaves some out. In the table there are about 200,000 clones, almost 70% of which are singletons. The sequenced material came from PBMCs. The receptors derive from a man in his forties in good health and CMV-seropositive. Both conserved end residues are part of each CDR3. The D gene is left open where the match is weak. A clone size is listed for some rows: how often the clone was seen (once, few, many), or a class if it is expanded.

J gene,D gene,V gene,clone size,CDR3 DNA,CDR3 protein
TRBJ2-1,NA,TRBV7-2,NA,TGTGCCAGCAGCTTGGAGGGGGCGGTCTACAATGAGCAGTTCTTC,CASSLEGAVYNEQFF
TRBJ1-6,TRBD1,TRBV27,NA,TGTGCCAGCGGGACAGGGGTGACTTCACCCCTCCACTTT,CASGTGVTSPLHF
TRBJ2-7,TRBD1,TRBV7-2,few,TGTGCCAGCAGCTTGGACAGGGCACGCGAGCAGTACTTC,CASSLDRAREQYF
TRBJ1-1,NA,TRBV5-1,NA,TGCGCCAGCAGCTCCCGACAGGAGAGGAACACTGAAGCTTTCTTT,CASSSRQERNTEAFF
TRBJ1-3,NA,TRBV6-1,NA,TGTGCCAGCAGTGCGAACCCCAGGGGAAGCTCTGGAAACACCATATATTTT,CASSANPRGSSGNTIYF
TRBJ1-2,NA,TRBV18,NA,TGTGCCAGCTCACTAAACGACCGAGGCGGCTACACCTTC,CASSLNDRGGYTF
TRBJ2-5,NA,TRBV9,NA,TGTGCCAGCAGCGCAACCACGGGGTACCAAGAGACCCAGTACTTC,CASSATTGYQETQYF
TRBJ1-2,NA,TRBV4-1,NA,TGCGCCAGCAGCCAAGCAGAGGACTTTAACTATGGCTACACCTTC,CASSQAEDFNYGYTF
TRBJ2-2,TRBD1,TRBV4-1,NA,TGCGCCAGCAGCCCAAGGACAGGGAACACCGGGGAGCTGTTTTTT,CASSPRTGNTGELFF
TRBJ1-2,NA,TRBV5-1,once,TGCGCCAGCAGCTTGGGTAGTGGTAACTATGGCTACACCTTC,CASSLGSGNYGYTF
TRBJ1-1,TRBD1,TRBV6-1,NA,TGTGCCAGCAGTGACGGGACAGGGCGGCTGGGCACTGAAGCTTTCTTT,CASSDGTGRLGTEAFF
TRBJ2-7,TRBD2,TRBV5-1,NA,TGCGCCAGCAGCTTGGACACGGGGGGGAACAACGAGCAGTACTTC,CASSLDTGGNNEQYF
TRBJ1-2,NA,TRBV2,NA,TGTGCCAGCAGTGATCCCGGACAAACTAACTATGGCTACACCTTC,CASSDPGQTNYGYTF
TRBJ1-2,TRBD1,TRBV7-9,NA,TGTGCCAGCAGCTCAGGGGGTCTGGATAGCTATGGCTACACCTTC,CASSSGGLDSYGYTF
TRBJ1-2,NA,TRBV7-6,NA,TGTGCCAGCAGCTTAGGGGGGGGAGAGAGAGGCTACACCTTC,CASSLGGGERGYTF
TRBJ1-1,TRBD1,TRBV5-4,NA,TGTGCCAGCAGCTTGGGCGGACAGGGGGAAGCTTTCTTT,CASSLGGQGEAFF
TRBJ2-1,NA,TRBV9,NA,TGTGCCAGCAGCGGACAGGAAAACAATGAGCAGTTCTTC,CASSGQENNEQFF
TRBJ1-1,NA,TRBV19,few,TGTGCCAGTAAGTCCTCGACAGGGAACACTGAAGCTTTCTTT,CASKSSTGNTEAFF
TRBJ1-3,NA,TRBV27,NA,TGTGCCAGCAGTCCCAGCCTGGGACTCTTATGGAACACCATATATTTT,CASSPSLGLLWNTIYF
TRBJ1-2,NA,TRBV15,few,TGTGCCACCAGCCGCGGGACTTCGGGGGTTTTAGGCTACACCTTC,CATSRGTSGVLGYTF
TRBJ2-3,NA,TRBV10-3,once,TGTGCCATCAGTGAGTTTAGCCCCCGGGAGCCTATGGCAGATACGCAGTATTTT,CAISEFSPREPMADTQYF
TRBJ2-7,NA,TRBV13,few,TGTGCCAGCAGCTTAATAGGGGAACCCTACGAGCAGTACTTC,CASSLIGEPYEQYF